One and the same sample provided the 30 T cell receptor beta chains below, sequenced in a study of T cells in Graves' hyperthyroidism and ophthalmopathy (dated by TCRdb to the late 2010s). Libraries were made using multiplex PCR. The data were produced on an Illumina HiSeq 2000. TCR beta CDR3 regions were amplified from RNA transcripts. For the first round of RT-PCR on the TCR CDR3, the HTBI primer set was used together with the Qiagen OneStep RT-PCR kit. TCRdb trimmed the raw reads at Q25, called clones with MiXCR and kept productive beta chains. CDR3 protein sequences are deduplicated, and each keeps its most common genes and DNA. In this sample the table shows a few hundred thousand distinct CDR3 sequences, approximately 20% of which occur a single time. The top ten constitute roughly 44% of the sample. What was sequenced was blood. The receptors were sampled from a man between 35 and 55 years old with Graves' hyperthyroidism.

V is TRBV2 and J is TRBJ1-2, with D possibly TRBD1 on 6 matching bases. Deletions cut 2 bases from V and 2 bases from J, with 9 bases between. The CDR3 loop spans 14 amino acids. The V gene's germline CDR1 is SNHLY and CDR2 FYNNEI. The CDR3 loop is CASSERTANYGYTF. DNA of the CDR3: TGTGCCAGCAGTGAAAGGACAGCAAACTATGGCTACACCTTC.

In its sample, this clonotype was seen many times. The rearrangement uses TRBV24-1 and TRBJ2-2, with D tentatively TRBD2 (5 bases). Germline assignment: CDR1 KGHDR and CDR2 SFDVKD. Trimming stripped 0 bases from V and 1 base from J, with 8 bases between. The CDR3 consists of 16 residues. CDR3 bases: TGTGCCACCAGTGATTTGAGCCGGGAGAACACCGGGGAGCTGTTTTTT. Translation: CATSDLSRENTGELFF.

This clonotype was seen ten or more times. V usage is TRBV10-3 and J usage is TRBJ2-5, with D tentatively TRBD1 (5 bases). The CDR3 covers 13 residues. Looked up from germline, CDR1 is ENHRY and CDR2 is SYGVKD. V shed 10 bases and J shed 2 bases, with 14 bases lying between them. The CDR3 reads CATTTGVQETQYF. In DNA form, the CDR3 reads TGTGCCACTACAACAGGAGTTCAAGAGACCCAGTACTTC.

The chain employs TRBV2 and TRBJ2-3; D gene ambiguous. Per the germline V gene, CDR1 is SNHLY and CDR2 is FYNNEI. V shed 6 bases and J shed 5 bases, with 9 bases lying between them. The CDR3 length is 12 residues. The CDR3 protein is CASRADGDTQYF. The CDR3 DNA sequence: TGTGCCAGCAGGGCGGACGGAGATACGCAGTATTTT.

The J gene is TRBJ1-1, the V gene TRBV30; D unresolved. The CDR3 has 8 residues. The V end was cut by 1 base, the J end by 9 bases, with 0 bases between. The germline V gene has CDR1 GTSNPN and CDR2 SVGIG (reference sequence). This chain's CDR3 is CAWSEAFF. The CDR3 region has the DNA TGTGCCTGGAGTGAAGCTTTCTTT.

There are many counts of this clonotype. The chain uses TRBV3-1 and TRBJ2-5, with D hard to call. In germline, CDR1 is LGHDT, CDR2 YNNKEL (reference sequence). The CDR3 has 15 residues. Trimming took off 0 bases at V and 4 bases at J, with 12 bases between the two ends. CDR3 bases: TGTGCCAGCAGCCAAGATCCAAGGAGAGGAGAGACCCAGTACTTC. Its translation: CASSQDPRRGETQYF.

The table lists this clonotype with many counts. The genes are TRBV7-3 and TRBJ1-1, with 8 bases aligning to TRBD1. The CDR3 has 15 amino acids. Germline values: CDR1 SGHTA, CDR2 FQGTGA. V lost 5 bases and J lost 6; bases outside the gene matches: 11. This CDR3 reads CASSLTSGTGAEAFF. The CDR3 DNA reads TGTGCCAGCAGCCTCACCAGCGGGACAGGTGCTGAAGCTTTCTTT.

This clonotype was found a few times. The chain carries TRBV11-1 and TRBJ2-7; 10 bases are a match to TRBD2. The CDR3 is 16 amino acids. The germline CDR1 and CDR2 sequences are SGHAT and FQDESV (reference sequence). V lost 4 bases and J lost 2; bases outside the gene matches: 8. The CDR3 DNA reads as TGTGCCAGCAGCTCAGGGATGAGCGGGAGGGCCTACGAGCAGTACTTC. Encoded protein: CASSSGMSGRAYEQYF.

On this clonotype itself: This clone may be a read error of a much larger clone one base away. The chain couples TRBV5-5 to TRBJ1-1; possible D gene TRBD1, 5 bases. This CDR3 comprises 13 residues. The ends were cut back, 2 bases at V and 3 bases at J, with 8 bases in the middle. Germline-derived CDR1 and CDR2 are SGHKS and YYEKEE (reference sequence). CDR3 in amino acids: CASSFRVDTEAFF. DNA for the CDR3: TGTGCCAGCAGCTTCAGGGTGGACACTGAAGCTTTCTTT.

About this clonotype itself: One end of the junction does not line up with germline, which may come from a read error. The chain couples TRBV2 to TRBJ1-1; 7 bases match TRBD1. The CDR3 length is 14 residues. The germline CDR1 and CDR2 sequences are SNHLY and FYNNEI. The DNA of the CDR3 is TGTGCCAGCTGTGACAGGGATGGGAACACTGAAGCTTTCTTT. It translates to CASCDRDGNTEAFF.

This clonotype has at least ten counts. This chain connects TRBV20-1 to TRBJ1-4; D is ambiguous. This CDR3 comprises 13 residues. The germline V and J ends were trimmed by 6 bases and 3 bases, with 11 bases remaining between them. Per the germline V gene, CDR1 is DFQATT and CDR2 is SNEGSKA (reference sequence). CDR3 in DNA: TGCAGTGCCCCTCCCCAGTCTAATGAAAAACTGTTTTTT. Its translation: CSAPPQSNEKLFF.

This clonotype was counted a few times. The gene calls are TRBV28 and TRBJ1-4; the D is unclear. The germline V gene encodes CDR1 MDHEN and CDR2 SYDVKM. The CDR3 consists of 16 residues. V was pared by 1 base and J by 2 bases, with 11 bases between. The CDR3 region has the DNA TGTGCCAGCAGTTTATCCGGGGTTCGGACTAATGAAAAACTGTTTTTT. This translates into CASSLSGVRTNEKLFF.

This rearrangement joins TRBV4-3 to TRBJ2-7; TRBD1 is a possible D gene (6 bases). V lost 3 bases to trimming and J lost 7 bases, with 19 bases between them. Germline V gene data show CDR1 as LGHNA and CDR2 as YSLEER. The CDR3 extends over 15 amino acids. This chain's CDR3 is CASSHSTGVLGEQYF. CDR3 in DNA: TGCGCCAGCAGCCATTCGACAGGTGTTCTAGGGGAGCAGTACTTC.

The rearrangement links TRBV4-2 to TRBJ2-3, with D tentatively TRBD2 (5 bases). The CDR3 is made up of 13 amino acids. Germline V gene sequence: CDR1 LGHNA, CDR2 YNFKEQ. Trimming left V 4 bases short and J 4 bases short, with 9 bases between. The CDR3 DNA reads TGTGCCAGCAGCCGAGGGAGAGCAGATACGCAGTATTTT. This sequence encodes CASSRGRADTQYF.

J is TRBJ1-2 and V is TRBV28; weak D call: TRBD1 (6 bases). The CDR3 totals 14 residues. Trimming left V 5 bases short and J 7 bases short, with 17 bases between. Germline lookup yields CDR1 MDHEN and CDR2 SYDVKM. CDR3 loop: CASSLRGAGGGYTF. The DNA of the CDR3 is TGTGCCAGCAGTCTTCGGGGGGCGGGCGGTGGCTACACCTTC.

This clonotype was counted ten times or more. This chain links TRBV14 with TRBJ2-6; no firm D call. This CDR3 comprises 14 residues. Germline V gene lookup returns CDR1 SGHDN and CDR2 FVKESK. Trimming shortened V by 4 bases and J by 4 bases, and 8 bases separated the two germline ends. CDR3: CASSRSDGANVLTF. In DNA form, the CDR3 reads TGTGCCAGCAGCCGCTCGGACGGGGCCAACGTCCTGACTTTC. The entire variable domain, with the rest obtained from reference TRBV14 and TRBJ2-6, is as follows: EAGVTQFPSHSVIEKGQTVTLRCDPISGHDNLYWYRRVMGKEIKFLLHFVKESKQDESGMPNNRFLAERTGGTYSTLKVQPAELEDSGVYFCASSRSDGANVLTFGAGSRLTVL.

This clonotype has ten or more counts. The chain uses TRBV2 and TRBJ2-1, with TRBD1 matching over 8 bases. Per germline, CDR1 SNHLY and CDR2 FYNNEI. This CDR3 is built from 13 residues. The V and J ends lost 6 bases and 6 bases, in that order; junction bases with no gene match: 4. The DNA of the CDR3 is TGTGCCAGCAGCTCTGACAGGGGCAATGAGCAGTTCTTC. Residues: CASSSDRGNEQFF.

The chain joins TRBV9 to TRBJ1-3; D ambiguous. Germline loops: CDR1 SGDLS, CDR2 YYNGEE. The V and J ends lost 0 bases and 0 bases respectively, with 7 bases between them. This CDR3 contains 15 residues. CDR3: CASSVDPNSGNTIYF. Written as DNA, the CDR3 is TGTGCCAGCAGCGTAGATCCTAACTCTGGAAACACCATATATTTT.

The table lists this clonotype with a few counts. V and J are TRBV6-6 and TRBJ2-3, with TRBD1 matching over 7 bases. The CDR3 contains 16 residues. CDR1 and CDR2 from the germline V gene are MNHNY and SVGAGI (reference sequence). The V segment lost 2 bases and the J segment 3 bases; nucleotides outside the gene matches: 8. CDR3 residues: CASSYTRQGRTDTQYF. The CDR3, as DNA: TGTGCCAGCAGTTACACACGACAGGGAAGGACAGATACGCAGTATTTT.

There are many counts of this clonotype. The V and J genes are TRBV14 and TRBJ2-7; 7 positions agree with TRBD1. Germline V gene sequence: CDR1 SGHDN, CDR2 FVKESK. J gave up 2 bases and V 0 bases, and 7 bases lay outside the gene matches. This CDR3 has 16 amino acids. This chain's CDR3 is CASSQEQGPGAYEQYF. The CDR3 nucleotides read TGTGCCAGCAGCCAAGAACAGGGGCCCGGGGCCTACGAGCAGTACTTC.

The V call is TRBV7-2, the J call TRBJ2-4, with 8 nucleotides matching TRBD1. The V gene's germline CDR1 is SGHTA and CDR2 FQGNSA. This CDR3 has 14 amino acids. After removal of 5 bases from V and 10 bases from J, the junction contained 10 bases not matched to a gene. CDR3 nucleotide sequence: TGTGCCAGCAGCCTAGGACAGGGAGAGGATATTCAGTACTTC. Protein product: CASSLGQGEDIQYF.

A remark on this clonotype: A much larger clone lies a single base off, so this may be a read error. CDR3 amino acids: CASSLAIRDRYTGELFF. CDR3 coding DNA: TGTGCCAGCAGTTTGGCGATTAGGGACAGATACACCGGGGAGCTGTTTTTT. This chain connects TRBV27 to TRBJ2-2; TRBD1 agrees at 7 bases. In germline, CDR1 is MNHEY, CDR2 SMNVEV (reference sequence). This CDR3 has 17 residues. The J segment lost 3 bases and the V segment lost 3 bases, leaving 10 bases of the junction unmatched.

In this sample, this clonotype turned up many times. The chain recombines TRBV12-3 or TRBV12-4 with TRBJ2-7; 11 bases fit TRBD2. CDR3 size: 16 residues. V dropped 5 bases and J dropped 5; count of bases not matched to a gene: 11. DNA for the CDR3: TGTGCCAGCAGTCCCTATACTAGCGGGGGCCCCCACGAGCAGTACTTC. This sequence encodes CASSPYTSGGPHEQYF.

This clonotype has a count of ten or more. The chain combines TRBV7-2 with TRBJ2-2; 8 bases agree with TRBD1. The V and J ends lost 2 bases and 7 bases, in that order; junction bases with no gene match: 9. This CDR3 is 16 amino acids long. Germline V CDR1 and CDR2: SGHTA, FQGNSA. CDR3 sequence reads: CASSLPFPGQDGELFF. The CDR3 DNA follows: TGTGCCAGCAGCTTACCCTTCCCGGGACAGGACGGGGAGCTGTTTTTT.

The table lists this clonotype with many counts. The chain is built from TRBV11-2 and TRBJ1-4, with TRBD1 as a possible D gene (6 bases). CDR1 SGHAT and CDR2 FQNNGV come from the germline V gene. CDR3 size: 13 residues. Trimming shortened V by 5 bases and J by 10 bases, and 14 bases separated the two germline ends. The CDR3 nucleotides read TGTGCCAGCAGCGGACGGACAGAGCTAAAACTGTTTTTT. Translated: CASSGRTELKLFF.

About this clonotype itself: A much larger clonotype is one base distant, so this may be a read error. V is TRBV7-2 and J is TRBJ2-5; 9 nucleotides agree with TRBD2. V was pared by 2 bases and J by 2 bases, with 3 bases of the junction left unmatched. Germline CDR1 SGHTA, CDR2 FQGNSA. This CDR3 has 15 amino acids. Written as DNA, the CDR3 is TGTGCCAGCAGCTTACTAGCGGGGCTACAAGAGACCCAGTACTTC. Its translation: CASSLLAGLQETQYF.

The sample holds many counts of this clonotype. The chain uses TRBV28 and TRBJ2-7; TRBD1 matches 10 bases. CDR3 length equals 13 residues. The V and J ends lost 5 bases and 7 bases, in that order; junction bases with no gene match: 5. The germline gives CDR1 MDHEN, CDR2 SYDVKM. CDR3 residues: CASSRQGAYEQYF. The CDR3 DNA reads TGTGCCAGCAGTCGACAGGGGGCTTATGAGCAGTACTTC.

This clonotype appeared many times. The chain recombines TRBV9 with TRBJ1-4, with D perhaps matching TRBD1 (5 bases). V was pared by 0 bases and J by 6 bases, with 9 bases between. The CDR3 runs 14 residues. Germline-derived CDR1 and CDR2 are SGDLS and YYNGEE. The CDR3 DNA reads TGTGCCAGCAGCGTAGGACAGCTAGATGAAAAACTGTTTTTT. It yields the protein CASSVGQLDEKLFF.

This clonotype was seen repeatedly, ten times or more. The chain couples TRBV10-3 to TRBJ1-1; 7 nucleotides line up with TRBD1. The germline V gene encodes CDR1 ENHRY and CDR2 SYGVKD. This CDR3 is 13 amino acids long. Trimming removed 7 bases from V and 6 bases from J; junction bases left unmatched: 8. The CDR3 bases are TGTGCCATCAACCCTGGACAGGACGCTGAAGCTTTCTTT. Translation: CAINPGQDAEAFF.

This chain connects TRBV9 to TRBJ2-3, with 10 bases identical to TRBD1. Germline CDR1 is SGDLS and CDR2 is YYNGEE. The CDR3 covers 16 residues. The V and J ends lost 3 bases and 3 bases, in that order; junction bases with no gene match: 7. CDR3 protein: CASSGGGTGATDTQYF. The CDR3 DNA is TGTGCCAGCAGCGGAGGAGGGACAGGGGCGACAGATACGCAGTATTTT.